A selection of T cell receptor beta chains follows, all from one sample in a study of early T cells in non-severe SARS-CoV-2 infection. MiXCR, applied by TCRdb to the 5' RACE reads, yields one record per CDR3 protein. The top ten hold 3% to 5% of the sample, which has more than 65,000 distinct CDR3 sequences, roughly an eighth seen once. Sequencing was carried out using whole blood. Receptors originate from an adult who was a healthcare worker with PCR-confirmed SARS-CoV-2 infection or an uninfected control (not recorded which). CDR3s include the opening cysteine and the closing phenylalanine or tryptophan. A D gene is named only where the DNA matches it firmly. The size entry is marked missing in some rows and otherwise reads once, few, many or a size class.

>.|TRBJ2-1|many|TRBV5-1
TGCGCCAGCAAGAGGGAGCCCTACAATGAGCAGTTCTTC
CASKREPYNEQFF
>TRBD1|TRBJ2-3|.|TRBV10-3
TGTGCCATCAGTGACGGACAGGGGGAAGATACGCAGTATTTT
CAISDGQGEDTQYF
>.|TRBJ2-1|few|TRBV29-1
TGCAGCGTTAGAGGGGCGGGCTCCTACAATGAGCAGTTCTTC
CSVRGAGSYNEQFF
>.|TRBJ2-7|.|TRBV20-1
TGCAGTGCCCCCGGGACGTTTTCCTACGAGCAGTACTTC
CSAPGTFSYEQYF
>.|TRBJ2-3|few|TRBV5-1
TGCGCCAGCAGCTCCCTAGGCGGGCGCGATACGCAGTATTTT
CASSSLGGRDTQYF
>TRBD2|TRBJ2-1|.|TRBV29-1
TGCAGCGTACGAAGCGGGAGTATAAATGAGCAGTTCTTC
CSVRSGSINEQFF
>TRBD1|TRBJ2-1|many|TRBV11-3
TGTGCCAGCAGCTTAGGCAAGGACAGGGGGCGACACAATGAGCAGTTCTTC
CASSLGKDRGRHNEQFF
>.|TRBJ2-5|many|TRBV3-1
TGTGCCAGCAGCCAAGATACGGGAACAGGGGAGACCCAGTACTTC
CASSQDTGTGETQYF
>.|TRBJ1-1|many|TRBV29-1
TGCAGCGTTACCCGGGATCAGCACACTGAAGCTTTCTTT
CSVTRDQHTEAFF
>.|TRBJ1-1|many|TRBV20-1
TGCAGTGCTAGAGACCCCCTATTGAACACTGAAGCTTTCTTT
CSARDPLLNTEAFF
>TRBD1|TRBJ2-3|many|TRBV2
TGTGCCAGCAGCCCCCGGACAGGGGGCACAGATACGCAGTATTTT
CASSPRTGGTDTQYF
>.|TRBJ1-1|.|TRBV6-2/TRBV6-3
TGTGCCAGCACACCCTGGGGGGCGAGGGGGAACACTGAAGCTTTCTTT
CASTPWGARGNTEAFF
>.|TRBJ1-5|many|TRBV12-3/TRBV12-4
TGTGCCAGCAGTTCGGACTCAGCTCATCAGCCCCAGCATTTT
CASSSDSAHQPQHF
>TRBD2|TRBJ2-1|many|TRBV6-5
TGTGCCAGCAGAAGGACTAGCGGGAGCTCCTACAATGAGCAGTTCTTC
CASRRTSGSSYNEQFF
>.|TRBJ1-3|few|TRBV18
TGTGCCAGCTCACCACCGGGCGCAGTTCGGAACACCATATATTTT
CASSPPGAVRNTIYF
>.|TRBJ1-6|few|TRBV3-1
TGTGCCAGCAGCCTCGGTGGGGGGGGCTCCTATAATTCACCCCTCCACTTT
CASSLGGGGSYNSPLHF
>.|TRBJ2-3|.|TRBV19
TGTGCCAGTAGTATCCCAGGGGTGAGCACAGATACGCAGTATTTT
CASSIPGVSTDTQYF
>.|TRBJ1-2|many|TRBV6-5
TGTGCCAGCCGTACGAAGCACTATGGCTACACCTTC
CASRTKHYGYTF
>.|TRBJ2-7|.|TRBV27
TGTGCCAGCAGTTTGAAGCGGTCCTACGAGCAGTACTTC
CASSLKRSYEQYF
>TRBD1|TRBJ2-2|few|TRBV20-1
TGCAGTGCTGCCCAGGGGGCCGGGGAGCTGTTTTTT
CSAAQGAGELFF
>.|TRBJ2-1|few|TRBV13
TGTGCCAGCAGCTTAGGGGCGGCGGCTGTTTTGGGTGGTAATGAGCAGTTCTTC
CASSLGAAAVLGGNEQFF
>.|TRBJ2-2|.|TRBV7-3
TGTGCCAGCAGCCCTACAGGGACCGGGGGGCTGTTTTTT
CASSPTGTGGLFF
>.|TRBJ2-7|many|TRBV9
TGTGCCAGCAGCCCAGAGGGACACGTCTACGAGCAGTACTTC
CASSPEGHVYEQYF
>.|TRBJ2-3|.|TRBV27
TGTGCCAGCAGTCCCCGAGGAGTTGTGGATACGCAGTATTTT
CASSPRGVVDTQYF
>.|TRBJ1-1|.|TRBV29-1
TGCAGCGTTGCCCGAGTGACGGATCCCGTTTTT
CSVARVTDPVF
>.|TRBJ1-2|.|TRBV29-1
TGCAGCGTCGCGGACACTGACTATGGCTACACCTTC
CSVADTDYGYTF
>TRBD1|TRBJ2-2|once|TRBV28
TGTGCCAGCAGTGCAGGGGGCACCGGGGAGCTGTTTTTT
CASSAGGTGELFF
>.|TRBJ2-7|few|TRBV4-1
TGCGCCAGCAGCCAAGAAGAGGTGGGGCGCCGCCACGAGCAGTACTTC
CASSQEEVGRRHEQYF
>TRBD2|TRBJ2-2|few|TRBV3-1
TGTGCCAGCAGCCAAGTAGCGGGAAGGGACGGGGAGCTGTTTTTT
CASSQVAGRDGELFF
>TRBD2|TRBJ2-1|many|TRBV7-8
TGTGCCAGCAGCTTTAGCGGGAGTAGAAATGAGCAGTTCTTC
CASSFSGSRNEQFF
>TRBD2|TRBJ2-1|.|TRBV29-1
TGCAGCGTTGAAGGTACTAGCGGATCCTACAATGAGCAGTTCTTC
CSVEGTSGSYNEQFF
>TRBD1|TRBJ1-2|.|TRBV6-5
TGTGCCAGCAGCGCCGGGACAGGGATCTATGGCTACACCTTC
CASSAGTGIYGYTF
>TRBD2|TRBJ2-3|.|TRBV29-1
TGCAGCGCCCTCGAAGCTAGCGGAGCCACAGATACGCAGTATTTT
CSALEASGATDTQYF
>.|TRBJ1-2|many|TRBV12-3/TRBV12-4
TGTGCCAGCAGTTTTAACCGCAGGGGCCTAGGGGGCTACACCTTC
CASSFNRRGLGGYTF
>.|TRBJ2-5|.|TRBV28
TGTGCCAGCACTTGGGGGCTGAAAGAGACCCAGTACTTC
CASTWGLKETQYF
>.|TRBJ2-3|many|TRBV20-1
TGCAGTGCGCAAGGGGAATATACAGATACGCAGTATTTT
CSAQGEYTDTQYF
>.|TRBJ2-7|few|TRBV20-1
TGCAGTGCTAGAGTGAGGGAGGGGGCCTACTACGAGCAGTACTTC
CSARVREGAYYEQYF
>TRBD2|TRBJ2-4|.|TRBV20-1
TGCAGCGCGGTCGGAGTAGCGGGAGGAGGAGCCAAAAACATTCAGTACTTC
CSAVGVAGGGAKNIQYF
>TRBD1|TRBJ2-1|many|TRBV27
TGTGCCAGCAGTCGTCAGACAGGGGGCCGAAATGAGCAGTTCTTC
CASSRQTGGRNEQFF
>.|TRBJ2-5|.|TRBV19
TGTGCCAGTAGCTCCAGGGGGGACGCCTACCAAGAGACCCAGTACTTC
CASSSRGDAYQETQYF
>.|TRBJ1-1|many|TRBV24-1
TGTGCCACCAGTGACGCCTCTCGGACACCATACACTGAAGCTTTCTTT
CATSDASRTPYTEAFF
>.|TRBJ1-1|many|TRBV6-5
TGTGCCAGCAGTTCCACTCTCGGGGAAGCTGAAGCTTTCTTT
CASSSTLGEAEAFF
>.|TRBJ1-5|many|TRBV6-6
TGTGCCAGCTCGCGGGGCGCGGAACAGCCCCAGCATTTT
CASSRGAEQPQHF
>.|TRBJ2-1|many|TRBV28
TGTGCCAGCAGCAATCCCTCGGTGGGGGCAGGAAATGAGCAGTTCTTC
CASSNPSVGAGNEQFF
>TRBD1|TRBJ2-7|many|TRBV5-4
TGTGCCAGCAGCTCGCCGGGACAGGGTGAGGAGCAGTACTTC
CASSSPGQGEEQYF
>TRBD1|TRBJ2-1|medium-sized|TRBV6-1
TGTGCCAGCAGGGGCCCCGGGACAGGGTCCTACAATGAGCAGTTCTTC
CASRGPGTGSYNEQFF
>.|TRBJ2-7|many|TRBV29-1
TGCAGCGGACGCGACGGATACGAGCAGTACTTC
CSGRDGYEQYF
>.|TRBJ1-2|.|TRBV25-1
TGTGCCAGCAGTGACGGGACGGAATATAACTATGGCTACACCTTC
CASSDGTEYNYGYTF
>.|TRBJ2-3|many|TRBV28
TGTGCCAGCAAGACCGGGGCAGACACAGATACGCAGTATTTT
CASKTGADTDTQYF
>.|TRBJ2-7|many|TRBV29-1
TGCAGCCACGTACGGGGGCCCGAGCAGTACTTC
CSHVRGPEQYF
>TRBD1|TRBJ1-5|.|TRBV19
TGTGCCAGTAAGGACAGGCTGAGCAATCAGCCCCAGCATTTT
CASKDRLSNQPQHF
>.|TRBJ2-3|.|TRBV12-3/TRBV12-4
TGTGCCAGCAGTCGAGAAACCAGGGTCACAGATACGCAGTATTTT
CASSRETRVTDTQYF
>TRBD2|TRBJ2-2|many|TRBV27
TGTGCCAGCAGCCCGAGCGGGAGATCCACCGGGGAGCTGTTTTTT
CASSPSGRSTGELFF
>TRBD2|TRBJ2-3|few|TRBV28
TGTGCCAGTGGGGGGGACACAGATACGCAGTATTTT
CASGGDTDTQYF
>TRBD1|TRBJ2-3|few|TRBV18
TGTGCCAGCTCACCGCCGACAGGGTCCCACACAGATACGCAGTATTTT
CASSPPTGSHTDTQYF
>.|TRBJ1-3|.|TRBV7-2
TGTGCCAGCAGCTTAATTGAGGTGATCTCTGGAAACACCATATATTTT
CASSLIEVISGNTIYF
>TRBD1|TRBJ2-3|.|TRBV7-2
TGTGCCAGCAGCCCTGGCAGGGGGTATAGCACAGATACGCAGTATTTT
CASSPGRGYSTDTQYF
>.|TRBJ2-1|.|TRBV7-3
TGTGCCAGCAGCTTAATCGGGACCACATACAATGAGCAGTTCTTC
CASSLIGTTYNEQFF
>.|TRBJ1-5|.|TRBV20-1
TGCAGTGCTGGGGTGCGGCGGTTGCACAATCAGCCCCAGCATTTT
CSAGVRRLHNQPQHF